This TCR beta chain was recorded in a study of blood T cell repertoires in COVID-19. Background on the study: The United States, Italy and Spain provided the acute and convalescent COVID-19 samples.

Ten or more counts support this clone. Germline CDR1 reads MDHEN; CDR2 reads SYDVKM. With 7 bases clipped from V and 5 bases from J, the junction kept 15 bases outside the gene matches. This CDR3 contains 16 residues. Clones were read by immunoSEQ multiplex PCR, and TCRdb kept only the in-frame ones, dropping some. This sample carries some 160,000 clones, about 80% of them seen once, and the ten largest clones take 1.5%. The TCR was taken from a human donor in a cohort sampled during active COVID-19. Material for sequencing was peripheral blood. The chain uses TRBV28 and TRBJ2-7, with 9 bases aligning to TRBD2. The CDR3 region has the DNA TGTGCCAGCACCGCCCCAGGTAGCGGGAGACAGAACGAGCAGTACTTC. Translation gives CASTAPGSGRQNEQYF.